This TCR beta chain was observed in a study of radiation and T cells in renal cell carcinoma. The data were produced by immunoSEQ multiplex PCR, yet TCRdb's version contains in-frame clones alone and is incomplete. This sample has over 60,000 clones, with 65% to 90% found just once. Stated time point: blood 2 weeks post-SBRT. The sample's treatment: 15 Gy SBRT to primary tumor, nephrectomy 4 weeks later. This CDR3 contains 14 residues. The V gene end was trimmed by 4 bases and the J gene end by 4 bases; junction bases not matched to a gene: 4. Germline CDR1 and CDR2: SGHNT and YYREEE (reference sequence).

Sequenced here: blood, sampled from a patient whose treatment included radiotherapy and nephrectomy. This sequence originates from a woman aged 45-59 years with renal cell carcinoma. The gene calls are TRBV5-4 and TRBJ2-7; TRBD1 matches 11 bases. This chain's CDR3 is CASSAGQGVYEQYF. The DNA for the CDR3 is TGTGCCAGCAGCGCGGGACAGGGGGTATACGAGCAGTACTTC.